The 15 T cell receptor beta chains below were found in one sample sequenced in a study of CD8+CD57+ T cells in acquired aplastic anemia. Flow cytometry had shown expanded CD8+CD57+ cells in the patients chosen for sequencing. According to the study, genomic DNA was the template for TCR beta VDJ and CDR3 profiling. TCRdb reanalysed the reads using MiXCR and keeps one entry per CDR3 protein. The sample contains some 160,000 distinct CDR3 sequences, roughly half of which appear only once. The source material was sorted CD4+, CD8+, or CD8+CD57+ T cells (not recorded which) from PBMCs. The receptors shown here come from a human donor with aplastic anemia.

The gene calls are TRBV30 and TRBJ1-1; D is unresolved. Germline V gene data show CDR1 as GTSNPN and CDR2 as SVGIG (reference sequence). Between the trimmed V and J ends, which lost 3 bases and 2 bases, there was a span of 16 bases. The CDR3 has 15 amino acids. CDR3 residues: CAWSAAITVNTEAFF. CDR3 DNA: TGTGCCTGGAGCGCTGCGATCACAGTCAACACTGAAGCTTTCTTT.

The chain joins TRBV20-1 to TRBJ1-2; no clear D gene. The CDR3 consists of 13 residues. With 2 bases removed from V and 2 bases from J, the gap between germline ends came to 9 bases. Looked up from germline, CDR1 is DFQATT and CDR2 is SNEGSKA (reference sequence). The CDR3 region is CSARPSPNYGYTF. DNA for the CDR3: TGCAGTGCTAGACCCAGCCCAAACTATGGCTACACCTTC.

The V gene is TRBV2, the J gene TRBJ2-7, with D unclear. The CDR3 loop spans 12 amino acids. Germline loops: CDR1 SNHLY, CDR2 FYNNEI. V gave up 4 bases and J gave up 7 bases, with 11 bases separating them. The CDR3 sequence is CASSGWEDEQYV. CDR3 sequence (DNA): TGTGCCAGCAGTGGTTGGGAAGATGAGCAGTACGTC.

V is TRBV12-3 or TRBV12-4 and J is TRBJ1-2; TRBD1 matches 8 bases. V dropped 6 bases and J dropped 8; count of bases not matched to a gene: 5. This CDR3 spans 12 amino acids. This CDR3 is CASSRQGRGYTF. Written as DNA, the CDR3 is TGTGCCAGCAGCAGACAGGGGAGGGGCTACACCTTC.

The genes are TRBV19 and TRBJ1-2; D is possibly TRBD1 (6 bases). The CDR3 is 16 residues long. V lost 6 bases, J lost 1 base, and 18 bases lay in between. Per germline, CDR1 LNHDA and CDR2 SQIVND (reference sequence). This chain's CDR3 is CASSHLAGQLNYGYTF. The DNA of the CDR3 is TGTGCCAGTAGCCACCTTGCCGGACAGCTTAACTATGGCTACACCTTC.

Of note for this clonotype: It may be a read error: a sequence one base away is much more abundant. In DNA, the CDR3 is TGCAGTGCTAGAGCCTTTTGGACAGGCCAAGAGACCCAGTACTTC. Translation gives CSARAFWTGQETQYF. The chain recombines TRBV20-1 with TRBJ2-5; 7 bases fit TRBD1. Germline V gene data show CDR1 as DFQATT and CDR2 as SNEGSKA (reference sequence). The CDR3 is made up of 15 amino acids. Unmatched junction bases numbered 6, after V lost 1 base and J lost 1 base.

Only one count was recorded for this clonotype. V gene TRBV2 combines with J gene TRBJ1-1; no definite D call. Germline V CDR1 and CDR2: SNHLY, FYNNEI. The V and J ends lost 6 bases and 4 bases respectively, with 9 bases between them. The CDR3 is made up of 12 amino acids. CDR3 amino acids: CASSRHVTEAFF. In DNA, the CDR3 is TGTGCCAGCAGCCGACATGTCACTGAAGCTTTCTTT.

This clonotype was seen many times. V gene TRBV6-1 combines with J gene TRBJ2-5; unclear D gene. This CDR3 has 11 amino acids. Per the germline V gene, CDR1 is MNHNS and CDR2 is SASEGT. Trimming stripped 7 bases from V and 5 bases from J, with 8 bases between. CDR3 residues: CASTLGETQYF. The CDR3 coding sequence is TGTGCCAGCACCCTGGGGGAGACCCAGTACTTC.

This clonotype came up many times. The J gene is TRBJ2-7, the V gene TRBV6-9; 10 nucleotides match TRBD1. From germline, CDR1 is MNHGY and CDR2 SVAAGI. V shed 0 bases, J shed 2 bases, and the junction held 7 bases outside the gene matches. The CDR3 runs to 17 residues. The CDR3 DNA reads as TGTGCCAGCAGTTATTCCGGGACAGGGGACCGCGCCTACGAGCAGTACTTC. As protein: CASSYSGTGDRAYEQYF.

At least ten counts were recorded for this clonotype. The chain links TRBV6-5 to TRBJ1-6; a weak D match, TRBD1 (6 bases). The ends were cut back, 8 bases at V and 9 bases at J, with 11 bases in the middle. The CDR3 is 12 residues long. CDR1 and CDR2 (germline): MNHEY, SVGAGI. As DNA, the CDR3 is TGTGCCAGCGCCGGACAGTCTTCACCCCTCCACTTT. This codes for CASAGQSSPLHF.

The chain employs TRBV10-3 and TRBJ1-1, with D possibly TRBD1 on 5 matching bases. This CDR3 has 12 amino acids. The V end lost 8 bases, the J end lost 4 bases, and 11 bases lay between the germline ends. Germline CDR1 is ENHRY and CDR2 is SYGVKD. CDR3 DNA: TGTGCCATCGGGGCTAGTGGCACTGAAGCTTTCTTT. Translation gives CAIGASGTEAFF.

This clonotype was detected once. A read error may be the cause here, since a much bigger clone is one base away. The rearrangement links TRBV9 to TRBJ2-3; a possible D gene is TRBD2 (7 bases). V was shortened by 2 bases and J by 0 bases, with 10 bases between the two germline ends. This CDR3 contains 15 residues. Germline CDR1 SGDLS, CDR2 YYNGEE. The CDR3 DNA reads as TGTGCCAGCAGCGTTCGGGGGGCTAGCACAGATACGCAGTATTTT. Amino acids: CASSVRGASTDTQYF.

The chain carries TRBV10-3 and TRBJ2-7; TRBD2 agrees at 10 bases. The trim removed 5 bases at V and 4 bases at J, leaving 2 bases unmatched. CDR3 length equals 13 residues. CDR1 is ENHRY and CDR2 is SYGVKD in the germline V gene. The CDR3 sequence is CAISPAGGYEQYV. CDR3 in DNA: TGTGCCATCAGTCCAGCGGGAGGGTACGAGCAGTACGTC.

The rearrangement joins TRBV25-1 to TRBJ2-3; 13 nucleotides match TRBD2. J was trimmed by 0 bases and V by 5 bases; bases with no gene match: 5. The CDR3 is 17 residues long. The germline gives CDR1 MGHDK, CDR2 SYGVNS. The CDR3, as DNA: TGTGCCAGCAGTCCGGGACTAGCGGGATGGAGCACAGATACGCAGTATTTT. Amino acids: CASSPGLAGWSTDTQYF.

This clonotype was observed many times. This chain joins TRBV7-7 and TRBJ2-2; tentatively, D is TRBD1 (6 bases). V lost 5 bases and J lost 6, with 16 bases in between. CDR1 is SSHAT and CDR2 is FNYEAQ in the germline V gene (reference sequence). This CDR3 comprises 15 residues. DNA for the CDR3: TGTGCCAGCAGCGCCTCGACAGGTTTGGCCGGGGAGCTGTTTTTT. It specifies CASSASTGLAGELFF.